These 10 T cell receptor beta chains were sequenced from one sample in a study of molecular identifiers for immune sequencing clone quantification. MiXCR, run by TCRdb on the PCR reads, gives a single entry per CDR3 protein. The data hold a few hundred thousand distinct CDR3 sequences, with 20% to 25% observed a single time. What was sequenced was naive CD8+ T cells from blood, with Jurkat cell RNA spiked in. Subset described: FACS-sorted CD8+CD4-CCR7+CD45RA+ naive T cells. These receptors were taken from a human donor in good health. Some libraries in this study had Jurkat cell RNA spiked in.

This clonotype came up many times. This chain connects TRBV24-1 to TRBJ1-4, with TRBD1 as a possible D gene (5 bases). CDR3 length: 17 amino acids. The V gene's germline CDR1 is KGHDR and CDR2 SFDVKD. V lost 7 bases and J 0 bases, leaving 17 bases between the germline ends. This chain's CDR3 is CATSTSDDRSTNEKLFF. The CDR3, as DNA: TGTGCCACCAGCACCTCCGATGACAGATCAACTAATGAAAAACTGTTTTTT.

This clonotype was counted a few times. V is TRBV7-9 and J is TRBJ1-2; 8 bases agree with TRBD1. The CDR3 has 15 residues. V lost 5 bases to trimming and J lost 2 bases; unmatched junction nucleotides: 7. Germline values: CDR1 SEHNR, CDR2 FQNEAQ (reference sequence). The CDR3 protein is CASSGGQAVNYGYTF. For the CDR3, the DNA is TGTGCCAGCAGCGGGGGACAGGCTGTGAACTATGGCTACACCTTC.

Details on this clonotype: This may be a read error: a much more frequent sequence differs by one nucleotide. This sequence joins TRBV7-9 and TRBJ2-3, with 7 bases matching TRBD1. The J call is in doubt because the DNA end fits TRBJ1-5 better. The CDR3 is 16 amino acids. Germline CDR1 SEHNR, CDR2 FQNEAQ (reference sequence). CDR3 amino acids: CASSLIARGETDTQHF. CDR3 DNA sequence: TGTGCCAGCAGCTTAATCGCCAGGGGGGAGACAGATACGCAGCATTTT.

The CDR3 bases are TGTGCCAGCAGCTTAGGGGGCCCTTTGGATGAGCAGTTCTTC. Translating gives CASSLGGPLDEQFF. This rearrangement joins TRBV13 to TRBJ2-1; D is undetermined. CDR1 and CDR2 (germline): PRHDT, FYEKMQ (reference sequence). Trimming stripped 0 bases from V and 8 bases from J, with 11 bases between. The CDR3 covers 14 residues.

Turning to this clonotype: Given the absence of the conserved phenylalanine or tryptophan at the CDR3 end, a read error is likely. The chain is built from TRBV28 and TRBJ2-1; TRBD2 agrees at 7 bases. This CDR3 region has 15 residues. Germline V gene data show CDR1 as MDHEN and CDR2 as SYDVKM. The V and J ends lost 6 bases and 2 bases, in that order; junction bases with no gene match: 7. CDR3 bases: TGTGCCAGCAGATCACAGCGGGATACCTACAATGAGCAGTTCCTC. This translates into CASRSQRDTYNEQFL.

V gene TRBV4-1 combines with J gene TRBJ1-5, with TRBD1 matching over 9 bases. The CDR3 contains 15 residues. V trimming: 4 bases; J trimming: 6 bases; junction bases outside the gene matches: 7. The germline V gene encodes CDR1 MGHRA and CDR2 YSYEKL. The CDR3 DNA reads TGCGCCAGCAGCCGGTGGACAGGGGAAGGTCAGCCCCAGCATTTT. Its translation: CASSRWTGEGQPQHF.

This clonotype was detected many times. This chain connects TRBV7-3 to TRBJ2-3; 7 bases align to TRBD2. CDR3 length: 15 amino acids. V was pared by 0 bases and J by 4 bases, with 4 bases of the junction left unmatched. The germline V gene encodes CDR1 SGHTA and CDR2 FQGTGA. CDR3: CASSLTTSAADTQYF. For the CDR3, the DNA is TGTGCCAGCAGCTTAACAACTAGCGCCGCAGATACGCAGTATTTT.

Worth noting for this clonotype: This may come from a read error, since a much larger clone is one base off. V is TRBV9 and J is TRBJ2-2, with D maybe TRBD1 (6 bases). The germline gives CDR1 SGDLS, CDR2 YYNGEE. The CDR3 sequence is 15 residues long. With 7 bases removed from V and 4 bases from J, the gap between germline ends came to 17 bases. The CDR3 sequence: CASGAHRAPTGELFF. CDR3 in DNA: TGTGCCAGCGGCGCCCACAGGGCTCCCACCGGGGAGCTGTTTTTT.

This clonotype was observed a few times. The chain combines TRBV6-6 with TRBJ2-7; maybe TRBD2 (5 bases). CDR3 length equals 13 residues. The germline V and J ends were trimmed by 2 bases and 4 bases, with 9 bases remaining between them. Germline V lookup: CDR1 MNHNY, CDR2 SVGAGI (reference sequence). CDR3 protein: CASSYLGKYEQYF. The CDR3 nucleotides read TGTGCCAGCAGTTACCTCGGGAAGTACGAGCAGTACTTC.

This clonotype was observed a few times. CDR3: CAITHPQRGKNIQYF. In DNA form, the CDR3 reads TGTGCCATCACCCACCCCCAGCGGGGGAAAAACATTCAGTACTTC. The rearrangement joins TRBV10-3 to TRBJ2-4, with 8 bases that match TRBD2. V was clipped by 7 bases and J by 4 bases; unmatched bases: 9. Germline CDR1 and CDR2: ENHRY and SYGVKD. This CDR3 region has 15 residues.